This entry describes one TCR beta chain. This sample was included in a study of blood T cell repertoires in COVID-19. Across the study: The study drew acute and convalescent COVID-19 samples from the United States, Italy and Spain.

V gave up 3 bases and J gave up 2 bases; unmatched junction bases: 8. The CDR3 covers 15 residues. CDR1 is SGHRS, CDR2 YFSETQ, per germline. TCRdb keeps only in-frame clones here, not all; method: immunoSEQ multiplex PCR. The sample consists of roughly 60,000 clones, approximately 80% of them appearing once. This receptor was obtained from a man older than 75 with acute or convalescent COVID-19. Sequencing used peripheral blood. The chain employs TRBV5-1 and TRBJ2-7, with 7 bases aligning to TRBD1. CDR3 nucleotide sequence: TGCGCCAGCAGCTGGGGACAGAGGCGGACCTACGAGCAGTACTTC. Its protein is CASSWGQRRTYEQYF.